This TCR beta chain was observed in a study of T cells after yellow fever vaccination (dated by TCRdb to the late 2010s). Describing the broader study: Libraries from fractions with low cell numbers were prepared with the SMART-Seq v4 Ultra Low Input RNA kit. Blood samples were taken at several timepoints before and after primary and secondary immunization, and bulk PBMC replicates and cell subsets were isolated. The cohort comprised two healthy male donors, one aged 18 to 29 and one aged 30 to 40 years. To follow T-cell clones before and after both primary and booster YFV17D yellow fever vaccination, bulk TCR alpha and beta repertoires underwent longitudinal sequencing. The study at large found these results: Because the study included only two donors, the extent to which the findings can be generalized is limited. Computational filtering was needed because FACS-sorted repertoires could contain abundant contaminating clonotypes from the bulk population. Compared with the primary T-cell response, the secondary T-cell response was faster but weaker, reaching its peak on day 5 rather than on day 15. A small fraction of clonotypes showed up in both the CD4 and CD8 compartments, probably as a result of convergent recombination. Most clones expanded after primary vaccination were re-detected after the booster (about 96% of CD4 and roughly 87% of CD8), suggesting broad memory maintenance.

The label giving this sample's treatment or condition can be read as: live attenuated yellow fever vaccine strain. PBMCs were isolated from peripheral blood using a standard Ficoll-Paque protocol. Dynabeads CD4 and CD8 positive selection kits were used to isolate CD4 and CD8 T-cell fractions. RNA was extracted with TriZol from bulk PBMCs, CD4 and CD8 fractions, and dextramer-positive and dextramer-negative fractions. With respect to this clonotype: Its binding antigen is unknown. Nothing much larger sits one base from this clone, and base qualities are not available.

Germline trimming amounts to 11 bases on V and 4 bases on J, with 18 as the count of junction bases outside the gene matches. The CDR3 has 18 amino acids, counting the end cysteine and phenylalanine. Only the CDR3 region is kept as DNA, spanning 54 bases read in frame from base 1. TCR cDNA was synthesized by 5'RACE template switching, through which a universal primer site and unique molecular identifiers were introduced. Priming of cDNA synthesis was performed from both the TCR alpha and TCR beta constant segments. Libraries were amplified in two PCR steps, with sample barcodes and sequencing adapters added in the second step. Sequencing of libraries was done on Illumina HiSeq 2500 (2x100 bp) or NovaSeq (2x150 bp). Regarding the original processing steps: Reads were demultiplexed and collapsed into UMI consensus sequences with MIGEC, and V(D)J alignment was performed with MiXCR. Vaccine-responding clonotypes were defined with edgeR using replicate PBMC samples, requiring FDR below 0.01 and a log2 fold change above 5 up to day 15. Each bulk clonotype was labeled CD4 or CD8 based on which sequenced repertoire, CD4 or CD8, contained the clonotype at higher abundance. TCRdb trimmed public reads at Q25 via fastp, called clones via MiXCR and kept in-frame beta chains. When rows share a CDR3 protein, they turn into one entry using the most common DNA and genes. It is TCRdb's table, rather than the study itself, that gives the V and J calls and clone size. The sample table lists more than 120,000 distinct CDR3 sequences, roughly 8% of them with a count of one. Jointly, the top ten make up under 0.85% of the sample.

This sample comprised CD4+ T cells sorted from PBMCs, obtained 5 days after the yellow fever booster vaccination. The sequence joins TRBV12-3 or TRBV12-4 to TRBJ2-3, with 13 bases matching TRBD2. This clonotype was obtained from a young man who received the YFV17D yellow fever vaccine. The DNA sequence is given as TGTGCCTTCAGCCTCTTCCGACTAGCGGGAGGTGAAGCAGATACGCAGTATTTT. This is translated as CAFSLFRLAGGEADTQYF.